The clone carrying this T cell receptor beta chain occurred once. Germline V gives CDR1 MRHNA, CDR2 SNTAGT. Trimming removed 7 bases from V and 7 bases from J; junction bases left unmatched: 8. This CDR3 is 13 amino acids long. This specimen comes from a study of glioma-infiltrating T cells after dendritic cell vaccination. The table came from immunoSEQ multiplex PCR; TCRdb's copy has only in-frame clones and leaves some out. The sample includes approximately 48,000 clones, 85% seen only once; the top ten take over 9.5%. This receptor was obtained from a human donor with glioblastoma. J is TRBJ2-7 and V is TRBV6-4; TRBD2 matches 9 bases. This specimen consisted of blood, obtained before dendritic cell vaccination. The DNA for the CDR3 is TGTGCCAGCAATAGCGGGAGCAAGGGGGAGCAGTACTTC. As protein: CASNSGSKGEQYF.